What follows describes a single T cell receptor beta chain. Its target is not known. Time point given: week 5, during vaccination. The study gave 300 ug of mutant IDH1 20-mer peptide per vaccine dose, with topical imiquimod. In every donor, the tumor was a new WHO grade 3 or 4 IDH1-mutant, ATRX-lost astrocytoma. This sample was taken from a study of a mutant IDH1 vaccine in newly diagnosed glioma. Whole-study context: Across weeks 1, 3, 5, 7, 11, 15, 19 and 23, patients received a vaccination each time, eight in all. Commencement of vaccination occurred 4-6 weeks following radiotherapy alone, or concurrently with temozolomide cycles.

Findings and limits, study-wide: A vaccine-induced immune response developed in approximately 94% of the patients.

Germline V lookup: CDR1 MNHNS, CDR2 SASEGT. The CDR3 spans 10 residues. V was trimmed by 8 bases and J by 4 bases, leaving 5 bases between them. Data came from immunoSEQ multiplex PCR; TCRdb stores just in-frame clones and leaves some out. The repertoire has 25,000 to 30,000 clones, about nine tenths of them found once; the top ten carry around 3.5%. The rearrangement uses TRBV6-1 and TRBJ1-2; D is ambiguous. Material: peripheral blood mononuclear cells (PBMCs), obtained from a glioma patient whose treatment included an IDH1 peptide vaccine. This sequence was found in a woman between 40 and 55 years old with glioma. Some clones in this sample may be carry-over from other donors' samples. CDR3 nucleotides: TGTGCCAGCGGTGGCTATGGCTACACCTTC. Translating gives CASGGYGYTF.